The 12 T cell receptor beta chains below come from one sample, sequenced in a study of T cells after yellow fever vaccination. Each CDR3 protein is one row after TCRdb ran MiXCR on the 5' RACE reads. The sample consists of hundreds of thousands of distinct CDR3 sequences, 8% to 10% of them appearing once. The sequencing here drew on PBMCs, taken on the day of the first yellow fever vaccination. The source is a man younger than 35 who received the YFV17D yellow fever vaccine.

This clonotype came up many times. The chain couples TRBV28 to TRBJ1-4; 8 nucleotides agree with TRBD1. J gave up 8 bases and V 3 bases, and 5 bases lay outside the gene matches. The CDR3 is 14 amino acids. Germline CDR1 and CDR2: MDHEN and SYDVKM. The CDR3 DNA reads TGTGCCAGCAGTTTTCCAGGGGGCGAAGAAAAACTGTTTTTT. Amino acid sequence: CASSFPGGEEKLFF. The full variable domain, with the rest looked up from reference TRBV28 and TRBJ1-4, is DVKVTQSSRYLVKRTGEKVFLECVQDMDHENMFWYRQDPGLGLRLIYFSYDVKMKEKGDIPEGYSVSREKKERFSLILESASTNQTSMYLCASSFPGGEEKLFFGSGTQLSVL.

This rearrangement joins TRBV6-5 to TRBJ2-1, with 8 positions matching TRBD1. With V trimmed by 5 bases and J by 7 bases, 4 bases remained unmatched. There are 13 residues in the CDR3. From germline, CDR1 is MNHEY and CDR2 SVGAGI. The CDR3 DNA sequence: TGTGCCAGCAGTCCTAACAGGGGGAATGAGCAGTTCTTC. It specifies CASSPNRGNEQFF.

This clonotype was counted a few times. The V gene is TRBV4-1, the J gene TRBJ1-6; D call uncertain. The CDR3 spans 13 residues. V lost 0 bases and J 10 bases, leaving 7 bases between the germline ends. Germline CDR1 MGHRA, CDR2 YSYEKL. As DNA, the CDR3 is TGCGCCAGCAGCCAAGAGTTAAGGTCACCCCTCCACTTT. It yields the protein CASSQELRSPLHF.

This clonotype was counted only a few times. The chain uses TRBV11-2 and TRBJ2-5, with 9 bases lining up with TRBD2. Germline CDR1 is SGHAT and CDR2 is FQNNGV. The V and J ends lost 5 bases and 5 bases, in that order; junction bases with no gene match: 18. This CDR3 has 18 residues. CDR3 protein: CASSRSLSQRGAGETQYF. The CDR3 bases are TGTGCCAGCAGCCGATCCCTTTCCCAGCGGGGGGCCGGGGAGACCCAGTACTTC.

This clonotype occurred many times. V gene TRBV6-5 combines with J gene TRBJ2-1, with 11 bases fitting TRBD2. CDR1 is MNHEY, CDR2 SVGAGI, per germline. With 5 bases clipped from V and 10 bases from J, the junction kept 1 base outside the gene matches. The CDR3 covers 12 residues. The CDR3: CASSRTSGEQFF. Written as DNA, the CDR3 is TGTGCCAGCAGTCGGACTAGCGGGGAGCAGTTCTTC.

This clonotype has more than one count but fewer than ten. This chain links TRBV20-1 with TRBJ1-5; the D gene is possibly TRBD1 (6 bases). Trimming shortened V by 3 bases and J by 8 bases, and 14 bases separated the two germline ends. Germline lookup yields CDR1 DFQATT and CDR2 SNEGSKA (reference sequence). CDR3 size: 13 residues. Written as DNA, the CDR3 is TGCAGTGCTAGTGGGGGCGTAGGTGAGCCCCAGCATTTT. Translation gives CSASGGVGEPQHF.

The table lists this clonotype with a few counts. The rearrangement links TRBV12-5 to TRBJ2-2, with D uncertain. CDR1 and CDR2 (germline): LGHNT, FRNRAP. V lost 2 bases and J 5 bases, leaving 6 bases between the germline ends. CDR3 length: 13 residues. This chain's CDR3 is CASGLWVTGELFF. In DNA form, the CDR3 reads TGTGCTAGTGGTTTGTGGGTTACCGGGGAGCTGTTTTTT.

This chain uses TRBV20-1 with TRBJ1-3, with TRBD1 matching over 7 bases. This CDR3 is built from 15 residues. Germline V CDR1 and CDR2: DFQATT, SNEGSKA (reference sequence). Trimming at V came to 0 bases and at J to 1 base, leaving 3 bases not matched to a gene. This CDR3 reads CSARDFRGSGNTIYF. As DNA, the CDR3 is TGCAGTGCTAGAGATTTCAGGGGGTCTGGAAACACCATATATTTT.

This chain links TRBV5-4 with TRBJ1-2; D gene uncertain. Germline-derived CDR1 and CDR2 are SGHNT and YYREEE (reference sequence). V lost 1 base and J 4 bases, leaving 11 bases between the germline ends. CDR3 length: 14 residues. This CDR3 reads CASSLSQEVYGYTF. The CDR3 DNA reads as TGTGCCAGCAGCTTGAGCCAGGAGGTCTATGGCTACACCTTC.

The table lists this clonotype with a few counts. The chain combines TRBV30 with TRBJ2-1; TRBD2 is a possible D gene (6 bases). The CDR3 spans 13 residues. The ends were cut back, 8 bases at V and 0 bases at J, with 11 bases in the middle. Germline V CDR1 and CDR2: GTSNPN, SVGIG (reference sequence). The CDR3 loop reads CASRDFSYNEQFF. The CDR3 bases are TGTGCCAGCCGGGACTTCTCCTACAATGAGCAGTTCTTC.

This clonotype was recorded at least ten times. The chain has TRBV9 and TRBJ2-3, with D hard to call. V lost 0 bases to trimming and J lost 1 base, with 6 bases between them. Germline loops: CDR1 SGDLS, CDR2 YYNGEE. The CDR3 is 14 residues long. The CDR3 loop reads CASSVGVGTDTQYF. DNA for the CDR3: TGTGCCAGCAGCGTAGGAGTGGGCACAGATACGCAGTATTTT.

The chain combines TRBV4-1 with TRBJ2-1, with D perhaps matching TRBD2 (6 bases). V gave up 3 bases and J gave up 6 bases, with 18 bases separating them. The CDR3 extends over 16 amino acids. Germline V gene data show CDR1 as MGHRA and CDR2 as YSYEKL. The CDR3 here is CASSQPTRGRVNEQFF. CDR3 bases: TGCGCCAGCAGCCAGCCAACGCGGGGTCGGGTCAATGAGCAGTTCTTC.